This T cell receptor (beta chain) was captured by sequencing in a study of blood T cell repertoires in COVID-19 (dated by TCRdb to about 2020). The study in broad terms: Collaborator samples came from the United States, Italy and Spain and covered acute and convalescent phases of COVID-19. Subjects who had been exposed to COVID-19, were actively infected with it, or had recovered from it provided the deeply sampled blood TCRbeta repertoires that made up the dataset. The repertoires were released in a freely available public database meant as a resource for research on the immune response to SARS-CoV-2. The samples were drawn from two sources: the first 160 participants of the ongoing ImmuneRACE study, and approximately 1,300 subjects contributed by 6 global collaborators. HLA class I and class II types, where available, came from metadata supplied by the sample provider rather than from assay-based typing. The material from the prospective study consisted of cDNA or gDNA derived from T cells, B-cell-depleted T cells, or PBMCs. Nearly every sample came with metadata listing a de-identified subject ID, COVID-19 status, age in years and sex. Results the study describes overall, beyond this receptor: How much clinical and demographic metadata was included differed by source and by participant, and the metadata was provided uncurated.

The germline V gene encodes CDR1 MRHNA and CDR2 SNTAGT. Measured from the cysteine to the phenylalanine, the CDR3 is 13 residues long. Here the CDR3 DNA is all that survives: 39 bases in frame from base 1. Cut back by 6 bases and 7 bases, the V and J ends lie 12 bases apart. Collaborating institutions collected whole blood in K2EDTA tubes following their own protocols. Collaborator samples were shipped for TCRbeta analysis as frozen whole blood, isolated PBMCs, or DNA extracted from either sample type. TCRbeta CDR3 regions were amplified from genomic DNA by means of the immunoSEQ Assay, a bias-controlled multiplex PCR. Processing in the source paper ran as follows. The number of nucleated cells in each sample was estimated from the amplification of reference gene primers within the assay. Sequence reads were collapsed and filtered to measure the absolute abundance of every unique TCRbeta CDR3 rearrangement. For each sample, productive Simpson clonality was calculated as the square root of Simpson's diversity index across productive rearrangements. This is the immuneACCESS table as TCRdb keeps it, with only in-frame sequences that have V and J called. A part of the clones is gone; compared with another copy, unresolved V genes explain less than half, and the rest is unexplained. V, J and clone size derive from that table, while D and trimming were established from the DNA sequence. Across this sample there are about 25,000 clones, with roughly 89% seen only once. The ten largest clonotypes hold roughly 10% of the sample.

A word on this clone: Its antigen remains unidentified. No much larger clonotype is one base removed from it; base qualities were not supplied.

The rearrangement joined TRBV6-4 to TRBJ2-2; a weak D assignment points to TRBD1 (5 bases agree). The TCR sequence derives from a human donor with active COVID-19. The donor label of this sample is uncertain. What was sequenced was peripheral blood. The nucleotides read TGTGCCAGCAGACAAGACAGTCACGGGGAGCTGTTTTTT. Its translation reads: CASRQDSHGELFF.